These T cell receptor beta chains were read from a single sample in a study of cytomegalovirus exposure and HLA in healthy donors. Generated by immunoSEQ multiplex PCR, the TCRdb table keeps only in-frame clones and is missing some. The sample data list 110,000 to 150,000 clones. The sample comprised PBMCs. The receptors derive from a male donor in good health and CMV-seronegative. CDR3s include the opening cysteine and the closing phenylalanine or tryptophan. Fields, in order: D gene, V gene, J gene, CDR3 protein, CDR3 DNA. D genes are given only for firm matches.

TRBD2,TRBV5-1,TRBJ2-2,CASSLRLAGTGELFF,TGCGCCAGCAGCCTACGACTAGCGGGAACCGGGGAGCTGTTTTTT
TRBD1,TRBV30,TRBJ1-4,CAWSPGQGGEKLFF,TGTGCCTGGAGCCCGGGACAGGGTGGTGAAAAACTGTTTTTT
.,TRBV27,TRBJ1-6,CASSLAQSYNSPLHF,TGTGCCAGCAGTTTGGCACAGTCCTATAATTCACCCCTCCACTTT
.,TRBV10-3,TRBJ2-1,CAISDGRSSYNEQFF,TGTGCCATCAGTGATGGCAGAAGCTCCTACAATGAGCAGTTCTTC
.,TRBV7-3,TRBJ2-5,CASSLYGASRETQYF,TGTGCCAGCAGCTTATATGGGGCTTCAAGGGAGACCCAGTACTTC
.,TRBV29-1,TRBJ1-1,CSVDLKGAMNTEAFF,TGCAGCGTTGACCTGAAAGGGGCTATGAACACTGAAGCTTTCTTT
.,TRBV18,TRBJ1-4,CASSPRGRVDEKLFF,TGTGCCAGCTCACCAAGGGGCAGGGTAGATGAAAAACTGTTTTTT
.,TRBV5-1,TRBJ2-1,CASSLSSGVQRVNEQFF,TGCGCCAGCAGCTTAAGCTCAGGGGTCCAGCGAGTCAATGAGCAGTTCTTC
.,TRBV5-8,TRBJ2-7,CASSDGNSYEQYF,TGTGCCAGTTCGGACGGGAACTCCTACGAGCAGTACTTC
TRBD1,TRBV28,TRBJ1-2,CASISGGTGGPFVYGYTF,TGTGCCAGCATCTCGGGGGGGACAGGGGGTCCTTTCGTCTATGGCTACACCTTC
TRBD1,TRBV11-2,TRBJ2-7,CASRKNFPGQATAYEQYF,TGTGCCAGCAGGAAAAACTTCCCAGGACAGGCGACTGCCTACGAGCAGTACTTC
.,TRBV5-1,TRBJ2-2,CASSQGTGELFF,TGCGCCAGCAGCCAGGGGACCGGGGAGCTGTTTTTT
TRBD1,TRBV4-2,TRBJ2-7,CASSQDRGPYEQYF,TGTGCCAGCAGCCAAGACAGGGGGCCCTACGAGCAGTACTTC
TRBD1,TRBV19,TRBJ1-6,CASSHASADRTNSPLHF,TGTGCCAGTAGTCACGCCTCCGCGGACAGGACCAATTCACCCCTCCACTTT
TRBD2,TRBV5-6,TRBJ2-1,CASSFVAGGRGDDEQFF,TGTGCCAGCAGCTTCGTAGCGGGGGGAAGGGGTGATGATGAGCAGTTCTTC
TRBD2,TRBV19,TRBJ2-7,CASSLSMTGGPHEQYF,TGTGCCAGTAGTTTAAGTATGACGGGAGGGCCACACGAGCAGTACTTC
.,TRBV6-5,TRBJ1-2,CASSSPPGGGGYGYTF,TGTGCCAGCAGTTCTCCCCCCGGGGGGGGAGGGTATGGCTACACCTTC
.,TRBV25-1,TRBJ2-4,CASSEPGTQNIQYF,TGTGCCAGCAGTGAACCCGGGACACAAAACATTCAGTACTTC
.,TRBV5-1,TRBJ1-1,CASSPIQGLNTEAFF,TGCGCCAGCAGCCCGATACAGGGACTAAACACTGAAGCTTTCTTT
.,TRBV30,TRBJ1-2,CAWTVTNYGYTF,TGTGCCTGGACGGTGACTAACTATGGCTACACCTTC
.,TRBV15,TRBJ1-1,CATSRLNTRQGPTEAFF,TGTGCCACCAGCAGGCTGAATACTCGGCAGGGGCCCACTGAAGCTTTCTTT
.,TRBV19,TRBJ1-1,CASSLNTEAFF,TGTGCCAGTAGTCTCAACACTGAAGCTTTCTTT
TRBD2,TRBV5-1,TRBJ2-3,CASSLLTSGKGDTQYF,TGCGCCAGCAGCTTATTAACTAGCGGGAAGGGAGATACGCAGTATTTT
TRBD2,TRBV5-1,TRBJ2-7,CASSLWLAGGPNEQYF,TGCGCCAGCAGCTTGTGGCTAGCGGGAGGGCCGAACGAGCAGTACTTC
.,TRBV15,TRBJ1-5,CATSFGGQASNQPQHF,TGTGCCACCAGCTTCGGGGGGCAGGCGAGCAATCAGCCCCAGCATTTT
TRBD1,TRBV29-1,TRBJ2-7,CSVEDRRTGVYEQYF,TGCAGCGTTGAAGATCGAAGGACAGGGGTCTACGAGCAGTACTTC
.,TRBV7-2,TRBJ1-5,CASSQSGGTQPQHF,TGTGCCAGCAGCCAATCCGGGGGGACTCAGCCCCAGCATTTT
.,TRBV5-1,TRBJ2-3,CASSLASSDTQYF,TGCGCCAGCAGCTTGGCCTCAAGCGATACGCAGTATTTT